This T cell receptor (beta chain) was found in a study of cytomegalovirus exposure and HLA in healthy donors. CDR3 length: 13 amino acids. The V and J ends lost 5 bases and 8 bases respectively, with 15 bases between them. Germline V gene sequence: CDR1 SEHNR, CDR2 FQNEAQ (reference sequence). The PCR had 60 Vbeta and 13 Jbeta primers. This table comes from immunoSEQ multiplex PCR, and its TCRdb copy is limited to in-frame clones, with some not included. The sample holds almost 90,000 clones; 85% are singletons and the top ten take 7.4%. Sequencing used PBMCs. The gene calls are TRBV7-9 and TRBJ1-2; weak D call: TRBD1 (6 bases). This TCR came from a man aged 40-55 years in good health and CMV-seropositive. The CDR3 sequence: CASSQTGMIGYTF. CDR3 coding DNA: TGTGCCAGCAGCCAAACAGGGATGATAGGCTACACCTTC.